This T cell receptor beta chain was captured by sequencing in a study of CD8 T cells in ankylosing spondylitis. In its sample, this clonotype was seen a few times. TCRdb re-called the 5' RACE reads with MiXCR, one entry per CDR3 protein. The data contain about 250,000 distinct CDR3 sequences, 20% to 30% of them singletons. The clonotype comes from a male donor with ankylosing spondylitis or in good health (not recorded which). Sequencing was performed on blood, either unsorted or a sorted T cell fraction (not recorded which).

CDR3 protein: CASSYGTGTNVLTF. The CDR3 DNA sequence: TGTGCCAGCAGTTACGGGACAGGGACCAACGTCCTGACTTTC. The chain has TRBV12-3 or TRBV12-4 and TRBJ2-6, with 9 positions matching TRBD1. V trimming: 4 bases; J trimming: 8 bases; junction bases outside the gene matches: 3. The CDR3 sequence is 14 residues long.